Only a few counts were recorded for the clone carrying this T cell receptor (beta chain). A 5'RACE reaction primed in the constant segment made cDNA libraries of TCR alpha and TCR beta, and these carried sample barcodes and UMIs. A single record per CDR3 protein comes from TCRdb applying MiXCR to the 5' RACE reads. The table includes 250,000 to 350,000 distinct CDR3 sequences, around 19% detected once. This sample stems from a study of T-cell memory formation after mild COVID-19. Across the study: For the most part, TCR clusters were specific to one donor.

Sequenced sample: PBMCs or a T cell subset sorted from them (not recorded which). The receptor's source is a young man who had mild COVID-19 (a few samples of this study predate the infection). Cell type and time point are not known.

The CDR3 spells CASSYDRDGELFF. The CDR3 DNA follows: TGCGCCAGCAGCTACGACAGGGACGGGGAGCTGTTTTTT. The chain carries TRBV4-1 and TRBJ2-2; 7 positions match TRBD1. Germline CDR1 and CDR2: MGHRA and YSYEKL. The CDR3 has 13 amino acids. J lost 7 bases, V lost 5 bases, and 4 bases had no gene match.